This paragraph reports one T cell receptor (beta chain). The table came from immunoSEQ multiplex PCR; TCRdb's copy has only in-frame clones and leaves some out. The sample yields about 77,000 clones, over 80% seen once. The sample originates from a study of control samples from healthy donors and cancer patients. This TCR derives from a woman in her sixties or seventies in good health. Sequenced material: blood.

The CDR3 loop is CASSGLGGYSPLHF. The CDR3 coding sequence is TGTGCCAGCAGTGGCCTGGGGGGATATTCACCCCTCCACTTT. J is TRBJ1-6 and V is TRBV25-1; perhaps TRBD1 as D (5 bases). CDR1 is MGHDK and CDR2 is SYGVNS in the germline V gene. This CDR3 has 14 residues. V lost 4 bases to trimming and J lost 8 bases, with 12 bases between them.